This T cell receptor beta chain was recovered during a study of shared clonotypes between healthy human individuals. Study-wide findings and caveats: Non-shared clonotypes were found to have lower generation probabilities than the clonotypes that were shared by all four of the sorted-subset donors.

The V gene's germline CDR1 is MNHNS and CDR2 SASEGT. The CDR3 length is 15 residues. V was shortened by 1 base and J by 2 bases, with 12 bases between the two germline ends. On this clone itself: Its antigen is not known.

TCRdb keeps only in-frame clones here, not all; method: immunoSEQ multiplex PCR. There are just over 2,000,000 clones in the sample; approximately 95% occur only once, and 0.1% to 0.15% lies in the top ten. This TCR derives from a young man in good health. Sample: naive CD4+ T cells sorted from blood. Documented subset: CD45RA+ positively selected. This chain uses TRBV6-1 with TRBJ2-7; D is possibly TRBD1 or TRBD2 (5 bases each). CDR3 sequence: CASSEVWGKTYEQYF. The CDR3, as DNA: TGTGCCAGCAGTGAAGTCTGGGGGAAGACCTACGAGCAGTACTTC.